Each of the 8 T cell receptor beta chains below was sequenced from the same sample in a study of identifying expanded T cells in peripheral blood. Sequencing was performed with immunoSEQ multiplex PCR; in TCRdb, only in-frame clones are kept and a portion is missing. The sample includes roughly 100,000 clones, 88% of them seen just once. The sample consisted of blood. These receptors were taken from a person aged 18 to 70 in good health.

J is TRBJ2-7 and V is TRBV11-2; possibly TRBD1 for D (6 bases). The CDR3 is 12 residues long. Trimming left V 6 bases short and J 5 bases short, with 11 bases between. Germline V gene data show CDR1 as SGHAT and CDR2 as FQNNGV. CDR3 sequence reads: CASRDQGHEQYF. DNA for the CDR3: TGTGCCAGCAGGGACCAGGGGCACGAGCAGTACTTC.

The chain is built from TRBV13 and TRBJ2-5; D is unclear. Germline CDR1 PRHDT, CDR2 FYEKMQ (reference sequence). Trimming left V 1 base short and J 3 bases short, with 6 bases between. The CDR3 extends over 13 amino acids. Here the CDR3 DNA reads TGTGCCAGCAGCTTAGCACTGAAAGAGACCCAGTACTTC. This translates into CASSLALKETQYF.

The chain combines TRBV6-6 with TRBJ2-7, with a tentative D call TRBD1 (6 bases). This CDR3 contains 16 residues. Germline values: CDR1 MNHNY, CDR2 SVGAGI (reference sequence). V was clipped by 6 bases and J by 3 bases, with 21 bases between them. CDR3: CASSNIQGLKNYEQYF. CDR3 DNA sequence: TGTGCCAGCAGCAATATCCAGGGGCTGAAAAACTACGAGCAGTACTTC.

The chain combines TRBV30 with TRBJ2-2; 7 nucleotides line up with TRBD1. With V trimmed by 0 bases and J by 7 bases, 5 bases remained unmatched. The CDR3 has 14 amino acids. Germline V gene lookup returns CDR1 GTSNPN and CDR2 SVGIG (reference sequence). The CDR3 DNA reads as TGTGCCTGGAGTGTGAACAGGGGATACGGGGAGCTGTTTTTT. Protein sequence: CAWSVNRGYGELFF.

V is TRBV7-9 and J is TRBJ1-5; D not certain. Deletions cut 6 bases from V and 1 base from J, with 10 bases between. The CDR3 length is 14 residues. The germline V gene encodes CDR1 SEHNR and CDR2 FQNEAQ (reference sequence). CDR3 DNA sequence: TGTGCCAGCAGTCAAGGTGAGAGCAATCAGCCCCAGCATTTT. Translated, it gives CASSQGESNQPQHF.

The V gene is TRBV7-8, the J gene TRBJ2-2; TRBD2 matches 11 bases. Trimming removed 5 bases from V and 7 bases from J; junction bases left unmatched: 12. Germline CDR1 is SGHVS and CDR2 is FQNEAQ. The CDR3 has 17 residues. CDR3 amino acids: CASSNKLAGVFGGELFF. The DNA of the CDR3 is TGTGCCAGCAGCAATAAACTAGCGGGAGTTTTTGGCGGGGAGCTGTTTTTT.

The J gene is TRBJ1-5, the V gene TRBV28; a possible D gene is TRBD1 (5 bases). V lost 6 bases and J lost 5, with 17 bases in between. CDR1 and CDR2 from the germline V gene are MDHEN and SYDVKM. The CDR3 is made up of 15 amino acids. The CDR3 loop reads CASSSPGEGHQPQHF. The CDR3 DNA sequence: TGTGCCAGCAGCTCTCCCGGAGAGGGGCATCAGCCCCAGCATTTT.

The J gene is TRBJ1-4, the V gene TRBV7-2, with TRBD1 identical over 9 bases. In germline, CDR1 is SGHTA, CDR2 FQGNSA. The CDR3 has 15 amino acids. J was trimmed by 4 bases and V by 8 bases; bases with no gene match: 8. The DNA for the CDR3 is TGTGCCAGCGGAGACGGGACAGGGTTTAATGAAAAACTGTTTTTT. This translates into CASGDGTGFNEKLFF.